These 4 T cell receptor beta chains share one sample of origin, sequenced in a study of T cell responses to AZD1222 COVID-19 vaccine. Profiling relied on immunoSEQ multiplex PCR, and the TCRdb table lists in-frame clones only, not all of them. The table has 85,000 to 100,000 clones, about 88% seen once. Sequencing was performed on peripheral blood, taken on day 0 of AZD1222 vaccination. The receptors derive from an adult in good health.

The rearrangement joins TRBV4-1 to TRBJ1-6; 7 nucleotides match TRBD1. The CDR3 extends over 15 amino acids. V was pared by 6 bases and J by 7 bases, with 9 bases of the junction left unmatched. Germline V gene sequence: CDR1 MGHRA, CDR2 YSYEKL. The CDR3 loop reads CASRDWTGENSPLHF. The CDR3 DNA reads as TGCGCCAGCAGGGATTGGACAGGCGAAAATTCACCCCTCCACTTT.

This chain joins TRBV12-3 or TRBV12-4 and TRBJ1-2, with D uncertain. The CDR3 sequence is 12 residues long. V shed 1 base and J shed 8 bases, with 8 bases lying between them. CDR3 bases: TGTGCCAGCAGTTTAGGGACGGTCGGCTACACCTTC. Protein: CASSLGTVGYTF.

The rearrangement uses TRBV7-9 and TRBJ1-2, with D maybe TRBD1 (6 bases). V was pared by 5 bases and J by 4 bases, with 11 bases between. Germline V gene sequence: CDR1 SEHNR, CDR2 FQNEAQ (reference sequence). CDR3 length: 13 amino acids. CDR3 nucleotides: TGTGCCAGCAGCCGGGACACCCTCTATGGCTACACCTTC. Translating gives CASSRDTLYGYTF.

This chain connects TRBV19 to TRBJ2-7, with 10 positions matching TRBD1. CDR1 and CDR2 from the germline V gene are LNHDA and SQIVND (reference sequence). Trimming removed 3 bases from V and 3 bases from J; junction bases left unmatched: 8. This CDR3 is built from 16 residues. CDR3 nucleotide sequence: TGTGCCAGTAGTATGCCCTCCGGGACAGGGGACTACGAGCAGTACTTC. It codes for CASSMPSGTGDYEQYF.